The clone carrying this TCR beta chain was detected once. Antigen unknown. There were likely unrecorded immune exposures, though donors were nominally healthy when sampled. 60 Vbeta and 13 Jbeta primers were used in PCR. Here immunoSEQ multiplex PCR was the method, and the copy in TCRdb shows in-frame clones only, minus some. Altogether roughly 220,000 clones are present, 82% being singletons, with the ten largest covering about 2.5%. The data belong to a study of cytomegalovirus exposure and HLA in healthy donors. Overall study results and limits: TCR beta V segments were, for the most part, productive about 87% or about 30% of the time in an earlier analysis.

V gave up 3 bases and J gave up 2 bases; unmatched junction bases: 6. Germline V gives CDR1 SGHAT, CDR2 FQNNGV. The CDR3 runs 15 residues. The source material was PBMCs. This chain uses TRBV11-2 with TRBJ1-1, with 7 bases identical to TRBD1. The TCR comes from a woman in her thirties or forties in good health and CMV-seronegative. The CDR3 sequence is CASSFTRDRNTEAFF. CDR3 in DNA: TGTGCCAGCAGCTTCACCCGGGACAGAAACACTGAAGCTTTCTTT. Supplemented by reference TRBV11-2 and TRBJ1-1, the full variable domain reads EAGVAQSPRYKIIEKRQSVAFWCNPISGHATLYWYQQILGQGPKLLIQFQNNGVVDDSQLPKDRFSAERLKGVDSTLKIQPAKLEDSAVYLCASSFTRDRNTEAFFGQGTRLTVV.